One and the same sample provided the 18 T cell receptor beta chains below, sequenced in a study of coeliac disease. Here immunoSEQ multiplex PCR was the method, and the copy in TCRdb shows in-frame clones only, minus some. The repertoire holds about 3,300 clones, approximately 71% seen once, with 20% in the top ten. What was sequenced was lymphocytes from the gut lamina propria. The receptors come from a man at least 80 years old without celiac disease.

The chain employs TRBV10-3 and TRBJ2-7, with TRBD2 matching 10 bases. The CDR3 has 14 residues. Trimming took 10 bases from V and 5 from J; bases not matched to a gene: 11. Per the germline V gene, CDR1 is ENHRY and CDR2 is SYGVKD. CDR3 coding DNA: TGTGCCACGAATCTAGCGGGGGATTTTAACGAGCAGTACTTC. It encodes CATNLAGDFNEQYF.

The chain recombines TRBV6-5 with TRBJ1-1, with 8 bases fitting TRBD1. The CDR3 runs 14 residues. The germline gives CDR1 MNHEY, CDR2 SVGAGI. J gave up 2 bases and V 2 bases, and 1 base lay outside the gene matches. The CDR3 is CASSYGQGNTEAFF. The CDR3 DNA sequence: TGTGCCAGCAGTTACGGACAGGGCAACACTGAAGCTTTCTTT.

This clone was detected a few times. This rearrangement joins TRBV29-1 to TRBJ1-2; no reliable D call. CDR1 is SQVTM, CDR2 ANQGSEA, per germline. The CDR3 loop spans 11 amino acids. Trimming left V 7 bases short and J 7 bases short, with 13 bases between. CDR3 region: CSAAGLSGYTF. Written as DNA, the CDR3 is TGCAGCGCAGCCGGACTGTCTGGCTACACCTTC.

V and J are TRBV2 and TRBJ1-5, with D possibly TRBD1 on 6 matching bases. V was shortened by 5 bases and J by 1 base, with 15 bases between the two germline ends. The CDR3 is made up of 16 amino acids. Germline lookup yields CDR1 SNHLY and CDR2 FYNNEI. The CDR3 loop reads CASSKQGSPSNQPQHF. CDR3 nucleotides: TGTGCCAGCAGTAAACAGGGATCGCCGAGCAATCAGCCCCAGCATTTT.

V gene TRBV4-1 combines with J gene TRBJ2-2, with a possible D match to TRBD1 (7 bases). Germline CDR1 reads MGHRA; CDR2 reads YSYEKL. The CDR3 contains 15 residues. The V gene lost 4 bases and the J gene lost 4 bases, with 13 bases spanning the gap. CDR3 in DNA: TGCGCCAGCAGCCGAGCCAGGGGGGCCACCGGGGAGCTGTTTTTT. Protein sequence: CASSRARGATGELFF.

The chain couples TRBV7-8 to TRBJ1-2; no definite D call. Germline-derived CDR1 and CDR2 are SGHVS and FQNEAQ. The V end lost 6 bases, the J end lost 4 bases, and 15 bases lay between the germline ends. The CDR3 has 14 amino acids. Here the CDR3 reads CASSPARSLYGYTF. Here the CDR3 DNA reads TGTGCCAGCAGTCCAGCCCGTAGCCTCTATGGCTACACCTTC.

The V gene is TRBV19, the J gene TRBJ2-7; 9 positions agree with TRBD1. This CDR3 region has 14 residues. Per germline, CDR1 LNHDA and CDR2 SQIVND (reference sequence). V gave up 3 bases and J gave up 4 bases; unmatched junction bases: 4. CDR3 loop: CASSMDRGSYEQYF. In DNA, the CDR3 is TGTGCCAGTAGTATGGACAGGGGAAGTTACGAGCAGTACTTC.

CDR3 in DNA: TGTGCCAGCAGCTTGGCCGCGGGGGCCTCTGGCAATGAGCAGTTCTTC. It encodes CASSLAAGASGNEQFF. The genes are TRBV5-5 and TRBJ2-1, with D possibly matching TRBD2 (7 bases). The CDR3 is made up of 16 amino acids. Germline lookup yields CDR1 SGHKS and CDR2 YYEKEE (reference sequence). With 0 bases removed from V and 6 bases from J, the gap between germline ends came to 16 bases.

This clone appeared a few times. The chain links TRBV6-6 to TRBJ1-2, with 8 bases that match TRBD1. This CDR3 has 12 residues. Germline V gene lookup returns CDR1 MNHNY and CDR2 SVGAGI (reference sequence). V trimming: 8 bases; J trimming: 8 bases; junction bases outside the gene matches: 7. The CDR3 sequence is CASGTGSLGYTF. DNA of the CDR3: TGTGCCAGCGGGACAGGTTCATTGGGCTACACCTTC.

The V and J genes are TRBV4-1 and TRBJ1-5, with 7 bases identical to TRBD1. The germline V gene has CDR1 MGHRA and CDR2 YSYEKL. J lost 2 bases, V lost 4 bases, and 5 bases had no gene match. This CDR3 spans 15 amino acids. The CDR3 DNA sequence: TGCGCCAGCAGCCCGACAGGGATTGGCAATCAGCCCCAGCATTTT. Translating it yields CASSPTGIGNQPQHF.

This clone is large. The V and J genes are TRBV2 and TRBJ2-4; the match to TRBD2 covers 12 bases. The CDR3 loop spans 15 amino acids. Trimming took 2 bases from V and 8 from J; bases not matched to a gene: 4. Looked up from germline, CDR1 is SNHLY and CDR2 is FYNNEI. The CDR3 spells CASSERASGRDIQYF. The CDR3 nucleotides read TGTGCCAGCAGTGAAAGGGCTAGCGGGAGGGACATTCAGTACTTC.

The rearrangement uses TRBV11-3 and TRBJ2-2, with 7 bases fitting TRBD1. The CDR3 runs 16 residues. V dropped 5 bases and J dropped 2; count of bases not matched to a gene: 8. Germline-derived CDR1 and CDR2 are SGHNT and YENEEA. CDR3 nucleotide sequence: TGTGCCAGCAGCACCGGGGACAGTCTTAACACCGGGGAGCTGTTTTTT. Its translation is CASSTGDSLNTGELFF.

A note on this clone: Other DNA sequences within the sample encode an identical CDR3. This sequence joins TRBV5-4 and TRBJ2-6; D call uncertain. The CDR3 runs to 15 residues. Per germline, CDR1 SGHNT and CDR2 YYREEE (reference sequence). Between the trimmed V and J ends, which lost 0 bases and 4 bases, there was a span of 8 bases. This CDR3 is CASSLGRGGANVLTF. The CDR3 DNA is TGTGCCAGCAGCTTGGGCAGAGGAGGGGCCAACGTCCTGACTTTC.

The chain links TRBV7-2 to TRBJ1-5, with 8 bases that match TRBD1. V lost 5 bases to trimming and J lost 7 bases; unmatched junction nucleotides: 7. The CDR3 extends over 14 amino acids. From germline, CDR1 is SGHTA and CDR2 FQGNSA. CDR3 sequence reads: CASSMDRVEQPQHF. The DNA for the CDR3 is TGTGCCAGCAGCATGGACAGGGTCGAGCAGCCCCAGCATTTT.

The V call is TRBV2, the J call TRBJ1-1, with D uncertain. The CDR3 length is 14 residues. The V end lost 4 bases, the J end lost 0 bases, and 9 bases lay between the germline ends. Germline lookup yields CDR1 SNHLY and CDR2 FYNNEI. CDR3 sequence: CASSVSRVNTEAFF. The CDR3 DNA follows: TGTGCCAGCAGTGTCTCGAGGGTGAACACTGAAGCTTTCTTT.

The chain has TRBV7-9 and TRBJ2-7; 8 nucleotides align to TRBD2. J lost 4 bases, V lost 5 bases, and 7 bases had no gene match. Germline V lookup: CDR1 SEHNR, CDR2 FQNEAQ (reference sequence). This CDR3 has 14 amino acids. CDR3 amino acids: CASSTGLAEYEQYF. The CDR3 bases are TGTGCCAGCAGCACCGGACTAGCTGAGTACGAGCAGTACTTC.

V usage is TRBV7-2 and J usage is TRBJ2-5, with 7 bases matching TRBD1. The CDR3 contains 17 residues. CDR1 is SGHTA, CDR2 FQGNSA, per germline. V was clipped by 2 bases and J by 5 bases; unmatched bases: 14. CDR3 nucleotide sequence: TGTGCCAGCAGCTTACAAGATAGGGGGCGCGGTCGGGAGACCCAGTACTTC. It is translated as CASSLQDRGRGRETQYF. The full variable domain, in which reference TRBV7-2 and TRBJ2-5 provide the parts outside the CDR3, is GAGVSQSPSNKVTEKGKDVELRCDPISGHTALYWYRQSLGQGLEFLIYFQGNSAPDKSGLPSDRFSAERTGGSVSTLTIQRTQQEDSAVYLCASSLQDRGRGRETQYFGPGTRLLVL.

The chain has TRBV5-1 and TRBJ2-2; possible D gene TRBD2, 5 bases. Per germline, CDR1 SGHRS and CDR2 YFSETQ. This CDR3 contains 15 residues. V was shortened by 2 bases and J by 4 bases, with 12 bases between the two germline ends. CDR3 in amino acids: CASSLSRRGTGELFF. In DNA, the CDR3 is TGCGCCAGCAGCTTAAGCCGACGGGGCACCGGGGAGCTGTTTTTT.